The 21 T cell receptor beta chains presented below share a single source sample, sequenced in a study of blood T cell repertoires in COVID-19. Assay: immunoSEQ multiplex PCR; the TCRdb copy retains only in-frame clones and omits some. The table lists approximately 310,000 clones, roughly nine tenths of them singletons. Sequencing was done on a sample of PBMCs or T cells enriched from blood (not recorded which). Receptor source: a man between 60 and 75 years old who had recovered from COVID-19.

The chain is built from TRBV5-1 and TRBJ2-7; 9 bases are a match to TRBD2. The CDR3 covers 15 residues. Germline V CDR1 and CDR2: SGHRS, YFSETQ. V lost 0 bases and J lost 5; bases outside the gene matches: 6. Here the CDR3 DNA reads TGCGCCAGCAGCTTGGCCTCTAGCGGGAACCACGAGCAGTACTTC. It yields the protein CASSLASSGNHEQYF.

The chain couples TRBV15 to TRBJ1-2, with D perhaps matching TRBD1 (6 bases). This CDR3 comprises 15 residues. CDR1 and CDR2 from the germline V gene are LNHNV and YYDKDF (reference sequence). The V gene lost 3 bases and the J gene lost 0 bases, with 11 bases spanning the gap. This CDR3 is CATSRQGTSNYGYTF. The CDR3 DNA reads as TGTGCCACCAGCAGGCAGGGGACCTCTAACTATGGCTACACCTTC.

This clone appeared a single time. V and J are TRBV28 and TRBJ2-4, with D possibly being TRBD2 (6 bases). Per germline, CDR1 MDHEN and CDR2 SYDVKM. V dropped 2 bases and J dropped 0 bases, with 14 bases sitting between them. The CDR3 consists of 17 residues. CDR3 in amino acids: CASSLGVQGLAKNIQYF. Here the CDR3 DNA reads TGTGCCAGCAGTTTAGGTGTGCAGGGACTAGCCAAAAACATTCAGTACTTC. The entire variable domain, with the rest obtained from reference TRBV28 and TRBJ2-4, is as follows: DVKVTQSSRYLVKRTGEKVFLECVQDMDHENMFWYRQDPGLGLRLIYFSYDVKMKEKGDIPEGYSVSREKKERFSLILESASTNQTSMYLCASSLGVQGLAKNIQYFGAGTRLSVL.

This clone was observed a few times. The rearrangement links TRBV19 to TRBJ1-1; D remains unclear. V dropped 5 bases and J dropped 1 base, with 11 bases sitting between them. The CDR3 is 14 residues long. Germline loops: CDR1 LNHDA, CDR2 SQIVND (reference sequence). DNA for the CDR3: TGTGCCAGTAGTGCCCGAGCGGGGAACACTGAAGCTTTCTTT. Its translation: CASSARAGNTEAFF.

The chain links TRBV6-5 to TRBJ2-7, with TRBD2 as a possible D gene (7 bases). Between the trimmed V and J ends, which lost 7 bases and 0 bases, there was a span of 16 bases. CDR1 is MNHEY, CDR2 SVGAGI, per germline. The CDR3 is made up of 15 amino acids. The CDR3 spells CASTRGGGYSYEQYF. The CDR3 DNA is TGTGCCAGCACCAGAGGGGGGGGCTACTCCTACGAGCAGTACTTC.

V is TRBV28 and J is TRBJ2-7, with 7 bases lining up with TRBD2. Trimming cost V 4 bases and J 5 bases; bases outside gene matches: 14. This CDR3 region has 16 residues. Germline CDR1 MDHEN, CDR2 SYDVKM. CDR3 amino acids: CASSSPGEAGTDEQYF. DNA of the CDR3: TGTGCCAGCAGTTCCCCGGGGGAAGCGGGGACCGACGAGCAGTACTTC.

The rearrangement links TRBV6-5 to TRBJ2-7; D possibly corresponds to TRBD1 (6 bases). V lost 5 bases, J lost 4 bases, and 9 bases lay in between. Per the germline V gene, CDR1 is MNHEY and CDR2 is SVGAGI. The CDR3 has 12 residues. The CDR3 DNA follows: TGTGCCAGCAGTAGGGACACGTACGAGCAGTACTTC. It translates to CASSRDTYEQYF.

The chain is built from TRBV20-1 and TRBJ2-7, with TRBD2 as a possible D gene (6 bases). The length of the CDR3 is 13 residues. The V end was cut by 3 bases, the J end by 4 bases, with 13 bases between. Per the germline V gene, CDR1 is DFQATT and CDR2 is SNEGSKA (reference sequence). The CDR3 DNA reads TGCAGTGCTAGTTTTAGCGGCCTTTACGAGCAGTACTTC. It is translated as CSASFSGLYEQYF.

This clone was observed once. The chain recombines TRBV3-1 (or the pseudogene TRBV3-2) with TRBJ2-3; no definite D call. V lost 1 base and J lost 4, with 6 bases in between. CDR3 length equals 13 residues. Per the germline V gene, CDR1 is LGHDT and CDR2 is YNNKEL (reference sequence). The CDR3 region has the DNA TGTGCCAGCAGCCAAGCTAGACCAGATACGCAGTATTTT. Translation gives CASSQARPDTQYF.

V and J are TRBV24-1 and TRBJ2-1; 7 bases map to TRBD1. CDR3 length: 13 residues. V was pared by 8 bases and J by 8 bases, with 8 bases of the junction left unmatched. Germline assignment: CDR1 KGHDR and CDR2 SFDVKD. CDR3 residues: CATKKTGSDEQFF. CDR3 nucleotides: TGTGCCACCAAAAAGACAGGGAGCGATGAGCAGTTCTTC.

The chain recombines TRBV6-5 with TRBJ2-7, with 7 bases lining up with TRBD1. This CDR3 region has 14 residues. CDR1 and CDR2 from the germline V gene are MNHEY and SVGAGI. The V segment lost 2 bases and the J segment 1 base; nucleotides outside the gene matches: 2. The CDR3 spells CASSYGGQSYEQYF. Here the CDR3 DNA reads TGTGCCAGCAGTTACGGGGGACAGTCCTACGAGCAGTACTTC.

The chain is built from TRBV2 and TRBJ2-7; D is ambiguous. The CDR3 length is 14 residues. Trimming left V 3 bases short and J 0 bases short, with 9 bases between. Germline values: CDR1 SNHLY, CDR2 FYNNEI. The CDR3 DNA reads TGTGCCAGCAGTGATTCCGAGGTCTCCTACGAGCAGTACTTC. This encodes CASSDSEVSYEQYF.

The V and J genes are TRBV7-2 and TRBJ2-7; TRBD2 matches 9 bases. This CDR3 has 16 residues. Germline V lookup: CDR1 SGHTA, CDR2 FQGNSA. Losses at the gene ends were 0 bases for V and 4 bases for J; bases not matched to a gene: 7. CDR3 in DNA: TGTGCCAGCAGCTTAGCGTCTAGCGGGACCTTATACGAGCAGTACTTC. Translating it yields CASSLASSGTLYEQYF.

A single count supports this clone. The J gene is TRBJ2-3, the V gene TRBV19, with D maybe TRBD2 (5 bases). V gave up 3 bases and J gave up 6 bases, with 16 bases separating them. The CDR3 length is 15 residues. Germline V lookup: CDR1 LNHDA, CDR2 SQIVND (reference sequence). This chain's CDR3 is CASSILDAGGDTQYF. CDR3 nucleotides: TGTGCCAGTAGTATCCTAGACGCAGGCGGGGATACGCAGTATTTT.

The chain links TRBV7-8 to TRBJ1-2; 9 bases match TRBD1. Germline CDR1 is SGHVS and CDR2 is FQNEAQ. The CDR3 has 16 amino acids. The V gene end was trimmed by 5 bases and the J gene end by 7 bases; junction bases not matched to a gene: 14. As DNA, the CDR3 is TGTGCCAGCAGCCCTCAACAGGGGGCGCGGTTTAGTGGCTACACCTTC. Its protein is CASSPQQGARFSGYTF.

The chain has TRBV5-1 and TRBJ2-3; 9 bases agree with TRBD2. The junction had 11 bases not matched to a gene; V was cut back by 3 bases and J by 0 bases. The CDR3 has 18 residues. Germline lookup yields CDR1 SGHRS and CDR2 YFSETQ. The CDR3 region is CASSYQGFTSGSTDTQYF. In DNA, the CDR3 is TGCGCCAGCAGCTATCAGGGATTTACTAGCGGGAGCACAGATACGCAGTATTTT.

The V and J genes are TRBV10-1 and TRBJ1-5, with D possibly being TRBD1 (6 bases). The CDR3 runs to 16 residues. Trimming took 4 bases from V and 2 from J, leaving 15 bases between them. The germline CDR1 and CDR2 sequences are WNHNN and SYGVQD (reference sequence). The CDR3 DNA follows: TGCGCCAGCAGTGCAAGTGGGGGCGGTGGCAATCAGCCCCAGCATTTT. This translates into CASSASGGGGNQPQHF.

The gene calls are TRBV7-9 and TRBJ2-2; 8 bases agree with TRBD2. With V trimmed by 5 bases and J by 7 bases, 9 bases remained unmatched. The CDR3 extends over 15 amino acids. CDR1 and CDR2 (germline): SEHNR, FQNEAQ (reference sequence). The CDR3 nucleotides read TGTGCCAGCAGCGGAGCGGGAGAGTTGTTCGGGGAGCTGTTTTTT. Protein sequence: CASSGAGELFGELFF.

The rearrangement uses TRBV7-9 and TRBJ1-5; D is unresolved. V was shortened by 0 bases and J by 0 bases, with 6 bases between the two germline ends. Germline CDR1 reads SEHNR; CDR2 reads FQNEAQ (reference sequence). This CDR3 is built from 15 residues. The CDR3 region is CASSLAGGSNQPQHF. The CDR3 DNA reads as TGTGCCAGCAGCTTAGCGGGAGGTAGCAATCAGCCCCAGCATTTT.

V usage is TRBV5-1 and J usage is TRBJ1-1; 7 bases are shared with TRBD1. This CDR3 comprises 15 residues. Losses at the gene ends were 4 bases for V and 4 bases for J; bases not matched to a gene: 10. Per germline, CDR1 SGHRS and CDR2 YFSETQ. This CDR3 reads CASSPTGEPGTEAFF. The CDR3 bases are TGCGCCAGCAGCCCCACAGGGGAACCTGGCACTGAAGCTTTCTTT.

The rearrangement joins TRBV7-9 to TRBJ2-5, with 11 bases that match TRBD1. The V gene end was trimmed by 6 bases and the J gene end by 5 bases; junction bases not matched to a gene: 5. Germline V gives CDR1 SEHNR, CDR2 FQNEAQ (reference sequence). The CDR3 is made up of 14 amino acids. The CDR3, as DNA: TGTGCCAGCAGAAGGACAGGGGGCGGTGAGACCCAGTACTTC. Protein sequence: CASRRTGGGETQYF.